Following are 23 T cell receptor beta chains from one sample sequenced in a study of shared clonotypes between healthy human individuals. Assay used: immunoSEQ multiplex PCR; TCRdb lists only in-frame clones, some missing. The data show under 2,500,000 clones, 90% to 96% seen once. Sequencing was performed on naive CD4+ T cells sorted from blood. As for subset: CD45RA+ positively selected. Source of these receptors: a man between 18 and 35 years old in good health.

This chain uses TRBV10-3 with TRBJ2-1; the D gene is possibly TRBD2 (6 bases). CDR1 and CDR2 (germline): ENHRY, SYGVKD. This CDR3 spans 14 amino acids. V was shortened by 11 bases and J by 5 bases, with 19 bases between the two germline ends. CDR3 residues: CAARVGTDNNEQFF. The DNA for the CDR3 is TGTGCCGCGCGAGTCGGGACTGATAACAATGAGCAGTTCTTC.

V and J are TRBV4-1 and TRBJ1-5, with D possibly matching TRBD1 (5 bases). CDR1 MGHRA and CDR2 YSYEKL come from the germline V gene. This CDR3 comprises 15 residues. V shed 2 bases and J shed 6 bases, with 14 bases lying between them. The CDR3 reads CASSQQEQGIQPQHF. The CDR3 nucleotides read TGCGCCAGCAGCCAACAGGAGCAGGGAATTCAGCCCCAGCATTTT.

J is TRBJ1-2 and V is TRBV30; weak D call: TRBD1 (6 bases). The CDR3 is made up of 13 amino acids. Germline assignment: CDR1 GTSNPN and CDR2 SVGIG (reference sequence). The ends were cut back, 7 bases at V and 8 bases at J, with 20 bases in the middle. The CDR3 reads CASASKGGGGYTF. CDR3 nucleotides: TGTGCCTCGGCCTCTAAAGGGGGAGGGGGCTACACCTTC.

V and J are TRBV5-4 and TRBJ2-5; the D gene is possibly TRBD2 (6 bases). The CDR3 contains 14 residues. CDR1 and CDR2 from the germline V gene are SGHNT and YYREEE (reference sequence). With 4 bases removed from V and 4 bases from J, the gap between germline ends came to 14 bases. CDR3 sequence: CASSPGLSGETQYF. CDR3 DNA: TGTGCCAGCAGCCCGGGACTCTCGGGAGAGACCCAGTACTTC.

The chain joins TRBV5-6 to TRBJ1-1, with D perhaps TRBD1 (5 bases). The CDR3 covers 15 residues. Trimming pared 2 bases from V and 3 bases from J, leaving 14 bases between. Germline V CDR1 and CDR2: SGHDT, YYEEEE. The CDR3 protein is CASSFGAPQDTEAFF. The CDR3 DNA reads TGTGCCAGCAGCTTTGGGGCCCCGCAGGACACTGAAGCTTTCTTT.

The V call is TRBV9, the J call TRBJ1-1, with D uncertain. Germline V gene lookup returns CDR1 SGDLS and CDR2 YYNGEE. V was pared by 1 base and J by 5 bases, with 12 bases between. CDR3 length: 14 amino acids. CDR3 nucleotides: TGTGCCAGCAGCGTACGGGCGGTAGGAACTGAAGCTTTCTTT. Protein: CASSVRAVGTEAFF.

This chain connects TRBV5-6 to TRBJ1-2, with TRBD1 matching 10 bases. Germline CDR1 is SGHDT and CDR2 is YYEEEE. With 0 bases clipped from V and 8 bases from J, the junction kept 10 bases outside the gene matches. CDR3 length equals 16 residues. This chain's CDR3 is CASSLGALTGGDGYTF. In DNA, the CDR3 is TGTGCCAGCAGCTTGGGGGCCCTGACAGGGGGCGACGGCTACACCTTC.

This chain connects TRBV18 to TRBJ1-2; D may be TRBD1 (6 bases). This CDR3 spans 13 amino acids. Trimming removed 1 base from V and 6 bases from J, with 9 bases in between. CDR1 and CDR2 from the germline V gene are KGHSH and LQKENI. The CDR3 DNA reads TGTGCCAGCTCACCACTCGGACAGCATGGCTACACCTTC. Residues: CASSPLGQHGYTF.

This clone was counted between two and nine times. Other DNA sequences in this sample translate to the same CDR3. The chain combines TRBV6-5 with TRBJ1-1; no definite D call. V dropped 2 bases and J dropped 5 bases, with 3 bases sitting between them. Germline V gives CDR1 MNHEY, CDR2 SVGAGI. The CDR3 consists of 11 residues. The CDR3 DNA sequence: TGTGCCAGCAGTTACGGGACTGAAGCTTTCTTT. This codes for CASSYGTEAFF.

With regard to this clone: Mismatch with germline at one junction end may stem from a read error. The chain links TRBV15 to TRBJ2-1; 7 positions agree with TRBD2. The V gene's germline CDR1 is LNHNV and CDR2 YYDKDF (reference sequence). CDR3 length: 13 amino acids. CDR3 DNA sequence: TGTGCCACGAGCACTAGCGTATACAATGAGCAGTTCTTC. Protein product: CATSTSVYNEQFF.

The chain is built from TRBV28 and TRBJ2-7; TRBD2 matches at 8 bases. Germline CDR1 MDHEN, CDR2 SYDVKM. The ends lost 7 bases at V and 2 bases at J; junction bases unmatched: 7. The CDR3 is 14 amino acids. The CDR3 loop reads CASMEGGGTYEQYF. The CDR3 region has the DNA TGTGCCAGCATGGAGGGCGGGGGGACCTACGAGCAGTACTTC. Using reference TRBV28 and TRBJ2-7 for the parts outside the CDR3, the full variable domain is DVKVTQSSRYLVKRTGEKVFLECVQDMDHENMFWYRQDPGLGLRLIYFSYDVKMKEKGDIPEGYSVSREKKERFSLILESASTNQTSMYLCASMEGGGTYEQYFGPGTRLTVT.

CDR3 protein: CASSLLAGTGKIQYF. The CDR3 nucleotides are TGTGCCAGCAGCCTACTAGCGGGCACTGGGAAGATTCAGTACTTC. The chain has TRBV11-2 and TRBJ2-4, with TRBD2 identical over 9 bases. The germline V gene encodes CDR1 SGHAT and CDR2 FQNNGV. CDR3 size: 15 residues. Trimming took 5 bases from V and 10 from J; bases not matched to a gene: 12.

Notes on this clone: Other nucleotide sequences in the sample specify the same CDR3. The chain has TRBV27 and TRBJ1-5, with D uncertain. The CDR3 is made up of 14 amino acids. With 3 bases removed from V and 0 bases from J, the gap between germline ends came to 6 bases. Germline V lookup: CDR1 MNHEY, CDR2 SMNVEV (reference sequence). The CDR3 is CASSLQYSNQPQHF. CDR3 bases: TGTGCCAGCAGTTTGCAGTATAGCAATCAGCCCCAGCATTTT.

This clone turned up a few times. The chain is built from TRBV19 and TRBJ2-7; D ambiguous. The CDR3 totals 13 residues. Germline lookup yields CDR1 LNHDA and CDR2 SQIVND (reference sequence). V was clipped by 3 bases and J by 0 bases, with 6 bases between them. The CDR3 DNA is TGTGCCAGTAGTATGTACAGCTCCTACGAGCAGTACTTC. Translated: CASSMYSSYEQYF.

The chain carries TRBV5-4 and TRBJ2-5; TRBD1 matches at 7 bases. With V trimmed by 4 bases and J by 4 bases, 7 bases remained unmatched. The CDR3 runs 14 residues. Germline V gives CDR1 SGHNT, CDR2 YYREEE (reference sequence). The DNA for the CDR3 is TGTGCCAGCAGCACCAGACAGGGATTAGAGACCCAGTACTTC. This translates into CASSTRQGLETQYF.

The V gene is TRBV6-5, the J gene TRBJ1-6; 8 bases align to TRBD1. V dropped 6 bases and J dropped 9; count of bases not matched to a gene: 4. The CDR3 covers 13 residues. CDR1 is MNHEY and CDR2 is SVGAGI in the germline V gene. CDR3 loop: CASSPGQASPLHF. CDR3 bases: TGTGCCAGCAGCCCGGGACAGGCTTCACCCCTCCACTTT.

The CDR3 coding sequence is TGTGCCAGCAGTGAATTCGGGGTCAGGCAGCCCCAGCATTTT. Encoded protein: CASSEFGVRQPQHF. V is TRBV25-1 and J is TRBJ1-5, with D hard to call. Trimming cost V 1 base and J 7 bases, with 11 bases left between them. The germline V gene has CDR1 MGHDK and CDR2 SYGVNS. CDR3 length equals 14 residues. Filled out from reference TRBV25-1 and TRBJ1-5, the complete variable domain reads EADIYQTPRYLVIGTGKKITLECSQTMGHDKMYWYQQDPGMELHLIHYSYGVNSTEKGDLSSESTVSRIRTEHFPLTLESARPSHTSQYLCASSEFGVRQPQHFGDGTRLSIL.

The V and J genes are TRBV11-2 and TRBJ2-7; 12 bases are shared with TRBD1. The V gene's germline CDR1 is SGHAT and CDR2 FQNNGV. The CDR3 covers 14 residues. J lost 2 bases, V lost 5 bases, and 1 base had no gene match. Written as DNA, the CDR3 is TGTGCCAGCAGCGGGACAGGGGGCCCCTACGAGCAGTACTTC. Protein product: CASSGTGGPYEQYF.

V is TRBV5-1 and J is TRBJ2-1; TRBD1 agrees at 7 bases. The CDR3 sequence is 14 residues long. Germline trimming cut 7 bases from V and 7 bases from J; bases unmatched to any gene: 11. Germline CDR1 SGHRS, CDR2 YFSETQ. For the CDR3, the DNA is TGCGCCAGCGCCAACGACAGGGTTGGGAATGAGCAGTTCTTC. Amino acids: CASANDRVGNEQFF.

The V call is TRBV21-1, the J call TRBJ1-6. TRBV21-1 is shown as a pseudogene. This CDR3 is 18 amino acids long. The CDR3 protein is CASSFLPLLQGGNSPLHF. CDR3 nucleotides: TGTGCCAGCAGCTTCCTCCCCCTCTTACAGGGAGGGAATTCACCCCTCCACTTT.

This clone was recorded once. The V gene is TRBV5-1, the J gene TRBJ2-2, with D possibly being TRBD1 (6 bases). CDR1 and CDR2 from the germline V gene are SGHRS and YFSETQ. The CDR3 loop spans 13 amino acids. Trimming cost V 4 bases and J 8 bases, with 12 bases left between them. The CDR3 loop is CASSVTGSGELFF. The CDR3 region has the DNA TGCGCCAGCAGCGTCACAGGGTCTGGGGAGCTGTTTTTT.

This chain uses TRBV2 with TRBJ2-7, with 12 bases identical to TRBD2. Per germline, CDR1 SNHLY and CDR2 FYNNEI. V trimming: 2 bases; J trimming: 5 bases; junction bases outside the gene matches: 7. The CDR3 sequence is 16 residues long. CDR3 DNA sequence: TGTGCCAGCAGTGAAAAGACTAGCGGGAGTCGTAACGAGCAGTACTTC. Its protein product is CASSEKTSGSRNEQYF.

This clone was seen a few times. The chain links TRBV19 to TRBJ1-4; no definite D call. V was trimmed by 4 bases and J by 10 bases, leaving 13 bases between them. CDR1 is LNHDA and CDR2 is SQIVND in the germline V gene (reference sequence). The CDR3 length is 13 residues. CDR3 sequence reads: CASSKVARAKLFF. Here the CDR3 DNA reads TGTGCCAGTAGTAAGGTTGCGAGGGCAAAACTGTTTTTT.